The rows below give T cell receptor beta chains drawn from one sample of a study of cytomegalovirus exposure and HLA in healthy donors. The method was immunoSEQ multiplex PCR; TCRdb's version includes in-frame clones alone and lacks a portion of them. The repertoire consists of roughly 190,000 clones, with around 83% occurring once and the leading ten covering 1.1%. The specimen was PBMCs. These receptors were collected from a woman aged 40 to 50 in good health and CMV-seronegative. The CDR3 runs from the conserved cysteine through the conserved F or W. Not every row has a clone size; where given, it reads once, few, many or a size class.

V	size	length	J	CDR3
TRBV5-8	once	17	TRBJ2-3	CASSFYTLRGKTDTQYF
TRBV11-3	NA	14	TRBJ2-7	CASSLVPIGGEQYF
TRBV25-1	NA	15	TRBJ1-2	CASSDDLTGNERYTF
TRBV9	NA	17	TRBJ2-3	CASSVLASGSRGDTQYF
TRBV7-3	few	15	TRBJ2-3	CASSLGLAGRDTQYF
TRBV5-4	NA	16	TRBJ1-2	CASSRIFQGVGDGYTF
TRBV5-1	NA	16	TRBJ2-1	CASAPRTSPGGHEQFF
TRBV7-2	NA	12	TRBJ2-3	CASSPRRDTQYF
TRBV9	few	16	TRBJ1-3	CASSGTGDFAGNTIYF
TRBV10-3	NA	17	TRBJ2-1	CAIRPDGTSGTYNEQFF
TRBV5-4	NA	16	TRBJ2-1	CASSPPSARRYNEQFF
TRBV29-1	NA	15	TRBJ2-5	CSVDGTSGIQETQYF
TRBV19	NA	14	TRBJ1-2	CASTVSTGPYGYTF
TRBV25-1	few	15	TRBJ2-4	CASRQTGYEKNIQYF
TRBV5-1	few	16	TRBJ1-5	CASSTGQGMSNQPQHF
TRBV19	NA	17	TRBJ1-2	CASSPGWRGQGYAGYTF
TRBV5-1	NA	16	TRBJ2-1	CASSWGGGRKYNEQFF
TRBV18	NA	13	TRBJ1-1	CASSPEFDTEAFF
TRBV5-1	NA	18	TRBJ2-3	CASSFGLAGGPRTDTQYF
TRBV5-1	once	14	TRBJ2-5	CASSPTSGQETQYF
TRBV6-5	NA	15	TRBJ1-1	CASIIQGSLGTEAFF
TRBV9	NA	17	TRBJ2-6	CASSVEGQGTGANVLTF
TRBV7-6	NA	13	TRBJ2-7	CASSLGAGGRQYF
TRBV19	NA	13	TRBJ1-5	CASSGTDNQPQHF
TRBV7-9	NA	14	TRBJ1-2	CASSLPGEVYGYTF
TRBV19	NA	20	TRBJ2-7	CASSRRGYLGEGTDPYEQYF
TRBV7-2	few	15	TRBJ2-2	CASSLEYGRTGELFF
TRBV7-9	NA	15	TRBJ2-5	CASSSQTGGGETQYF
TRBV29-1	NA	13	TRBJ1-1	CSVGTVMNTEAFF
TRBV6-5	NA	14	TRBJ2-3	CASRTAYSTDTQYF
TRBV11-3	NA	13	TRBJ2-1	CASGGVVFKEQFF
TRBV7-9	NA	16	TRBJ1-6	CASSRATGDSGSPLHF
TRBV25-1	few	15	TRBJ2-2	CASSERGRDTGELFF
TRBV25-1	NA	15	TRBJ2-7	CASSVSAGSSYEQYF
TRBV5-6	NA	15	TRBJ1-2	CASSQDRVRLYGYTF
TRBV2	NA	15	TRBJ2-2	CASSGQPRNTGELFF
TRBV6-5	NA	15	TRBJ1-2	CASSPQRAVFYGYTF
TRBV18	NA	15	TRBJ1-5	CASAPQGQGSQPQHF
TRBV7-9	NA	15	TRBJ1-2	CSSSTLRDSLSGYTF
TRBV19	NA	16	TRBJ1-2	CASSIRGQPGNYGYTF
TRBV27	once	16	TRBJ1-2	CASSFMRGAGTDGYTF
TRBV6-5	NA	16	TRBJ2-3	CASSSPTSGSVDTQYF
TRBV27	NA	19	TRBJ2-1	CASSPKASGTSGRRKEQFF
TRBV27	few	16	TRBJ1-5	CASSPGTGGEGQPQHF
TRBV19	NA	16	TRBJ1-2	CASSIDLMGGVNGYTF
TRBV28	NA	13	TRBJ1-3	CASRQGLRNTIYF
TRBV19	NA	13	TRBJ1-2	CATSREGVYGYTF
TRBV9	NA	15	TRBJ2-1	CASSVGQGAYNEQFF
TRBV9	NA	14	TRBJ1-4	CASSLGQGSEKLFF
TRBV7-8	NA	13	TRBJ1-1	CASSQGADTEAFF
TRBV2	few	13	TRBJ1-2	CATSTRSVYGYTF
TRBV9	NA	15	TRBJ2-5	CASSVQGALRETQYF
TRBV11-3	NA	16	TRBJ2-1	CASSSYAGGLGNEQFF